The 15 T cell receptor beta chains listed next were all sequenced from one sample in a study of human versus mouse CDR3 diversity and MHC coevolution. Measured with immunoSEQ multiplex PCR; TCRdb has only the in-frame clones, and not every one. The sample gives some 80,000 clones, 85% to 95% of which show up once; about 0.14% is in the top ten. Sequencing used naive CD4+ T cells from blood. Subset meaning: CD45RO-negative CD62L-positive naive CD4 T cells. The origin of the receptors is a person aged 30 to 70 in good health.

CDR3 loop: CASSEGTGLTYEQYF. In nucleotides, the CDR3 is TGTGCCAGCAGCGAGGGGACAGGACTAACCTACGAGCAGTACTTC. This chain uses TRBV5-5 with TRBJ2-7; 8 positions match TRBD1. This CDR3 has 15 residues. V shed 4 bases, J shed 2 bases, and the junction held 8 bases outside the gene matches. The germline V gene encodes CDR1 SGHKS and CDR2 YYEKEE (reference sequence).

This chain links TRBV2 with TRBJ2-3; tentative D call: TRBD1 (5 bases). V gave up 2 bases and J gave up 11 bases, with 14 bases separating them. The V gene's germline CDR1 is SNHLY and CDR2 FYNNEI. The CDR3 is 13 amino acids. The CDR3 here is CASSEPVGPVQYF. The CDR3 DNA follows: TGTGCCAGCAGTGAACCGGTGGGGCCCGTGCAGTATTTT.

The chain joins TRBV19 to TRBJ2-3; a weak D match, TRBD2 (6 bases). This CDR3 comprises 13 residues. Germline V gene lookup returns CDR1 LNHDA and CDR2 SQIVND (reference sequence). V was cut by 4 bases and J by 8 bases, with 13 bases left in between. DNA of the CDR3: TGTGCCAGTAGTAGCGGACTGGGAGGTACGCAGTATTTT. Translation gives CASSSGLGGTQYF.

The chain links TRBV5-4 to TRBJ2-1; 12 nucleotides agree with TRBD2. The V gene end was trimmed by 0 bases and the J gene end by 8 bases; junction bases not matched to a gene: 0. The germline gives CDR1 SGHNT, CDR2 YYREEE (reference sequence). This CDR3 has 14 residues. The CDR3 DNA sequence: TGTGCCAGCAGCTTGGGACTAGCGGGGGATGAGCAGTTCTTC. Encoded protein: CASSLGLAGDEQFF.

V usage is TRBV19 and J usage is TRBJ1-1, with 8 bases lining up with TRBD1. The CDR3 contains 13 residues. The germline gives CDR1 LNHDA, CDR2 SQIVND (reference sequence). With 5 bases clipped from V and 5 bases from J, the junction kept 4 bases outside the gene matches. The CDR3: CASSRTGITEAFF. The CDR3 nucleotides read TGTGCCAGTAGTCGGACAGGGATAACTGAAGCTTTCTTT.

The chain employs TRBV11-3 and TRBJ1-2, with D maybe TRBD1 (6 bases). V lost 1 base, J lost 6 bases, and 9 bases lay in between. The germline gives CDR1 SGHNT, CDR2 YENEEA. This CDR3 has 13 residues. The CDR3: CASSLGTVDGYTF. Written as DNA, the CDR3 is TGTGCCAGCAGCTTAGGGACAGTAGATGGCTACACCTTC.

The chain is built from TRBV15 and TRBJ2-7, with D possibly matching TRBD2 (6 bases). V was pared by 4 bases and J by 7 bases, with 26 bases between. Germline V gives CDR1 LNHNV, CDR2 YYDKDF (reference sequence). The CDR3 spans 17 residues. The CDR3, as DNA: TGTGCCACCAGCAAGGAGTGGGACTGGGTCTCAAATCTGGAGCAGTACTTC. Protein sequence: CATSKEWDWVSNLEQYF.

The chain carries TRBV30 and TRBJ2-7; TRBD2 matches 7 bases. This CDR3 region has 14 residues. Germline CDR1 GTSNPN, CDR2 SVGIG (reference sequence). Trimming at V came to 0 bases and at J to 4 bases, leaving 6 bases not matched to a gene. The CDR3 loop is CAWSVVGGPYEQYF. The CDR3 nucleotides read TGTGCCTGGAGTGTGGTGGGAGGGCCGTACGAGCAGTACTTC.

The rearrangement uses TRBV1 and TRBJ2-4; TRBD1 was called by the table and not checked on the DNA. TRBV1 is noted as a pseudogene. The CDR3 consists of 15 residues. CDR3 region: CTSSSLGQEKNIQYF. In DNA, the CDR3 is TGCACCAGCAGCAGCTTGGGGCAGGAGAAAAACATTCAGTACTTC.

The V call is TRBV27, the J call TRBJ2-1, with 8 bases that match TRBD1. With V trimmed by 1 base and J by 1 base, 0 bases remained unmatched. The CDR3 is 15 amino acids. CDR1 is MNHEY, CDR2 SMNVEV, per germline (reference sequence). Here the CDR3 DNA reads TGTGCCAGCAGTTTATGGACAGGGTCCTACAATGAGCAGTTCTTC. As protein: CASSLWTGSYNEQFF.

The J gene is TRBJ1-2, the V gene TRBV7-9; 8 bases line up with TRBD1. The germline CDR1 and CDR2 sequences are SEHNR and FQNEAQ (reference sequence). V was pared by 1 base and J by 4 bases, with 8 bases of the junction left unmatched. This CDR3 is built from 16 residues. The CDR3 spells CASSLGGGQAIYGYTF. As DNA, the CDR3 is TGTGCCAGCAGCTTAGGAGGGGGACAGGCCATCTATGGCTACACCTTC.

V is TRBV25-1 and J is TRBJ1-1, with TRBD1 matching over 11 bases. The CDR3 totals 16 residues. The V and J ends lost 3 bases and 4 bases, in that order; junction bases with no gene match: 7. From germline, CDR1 is MGHDK and CDR2 SYGVNS. The chain's CDR3 is CASSDWGGTGGTEAFF. The CDR3 bases are TGTGCCAGCAGTGATTGGGGTGGGACAGGGGGCACTGAAGCTTTCTTT.

The chain has TRBV4-1 and TRBJ2-7; 9 nucleotides agree with TRBD2. Germline V gives CDR1 MGHRA, CDR2 YSYEKL. The CDR3 length is 16 residues. Germline trimming cut 1 base from V and 4 bases from J; bases unmatched to any gene: 8. The chain's CDR3 is CASSQAGLAGSYEQYF. The CDR3 nucleotides are TGCGCCAGCAGCCAAGCTGGGCTAGCGGGGTCGTACGAGCAGTACTTC.

The count of this clone is one. The genes are TRBV7-9 and TRBJ2-2; maybe TRBD1 (5 bases). The germline V gene has CDR1 SEHNR and CDR2 FQNEAQ (reference sequence). This CDR3 comprises 15 residues. V was clipped by 3 bases and J by 3 bases, with 11 bases between them. The CDR3 loop is CASSFYRQYTGELFF. DNA of the CDR3: TGTGCCAGCAGCTTCTACAGGCAATACACCGGGGAGCTGTTTTTT. The variable domain in full, with the rest retrieved from reference TRBV7-9 and TRBJ2-2, is DTGVSQNPRHKITKRGQNVTFRCDPISEHNRLYWYRQTLGQGPEFLTYFQNEAQLEKSRLLSDRFSAERPKGSFSTLEIQRTEQGDSAMYLCASSFYRQYTGELFFGEGSRLTVL.

The chain uses TRBV19 and TRBJ2-7, with 10 positions matching TRBD2. The length of the CDR3 is 15 residues. Germline V gene lookup returns CDR1 LNHDA and CDR2 SQIVND (reference sequence). J was trimmed by 4 bases and V by 0 bases; bases with no gene match: 3. The CDR3 region has the DNA TGTGCCAGTAGTATAGAGGGACTAGCGACTTACGAGCAGTACTTC. Amino acid sequence: CASSIEGLATYEQYF.